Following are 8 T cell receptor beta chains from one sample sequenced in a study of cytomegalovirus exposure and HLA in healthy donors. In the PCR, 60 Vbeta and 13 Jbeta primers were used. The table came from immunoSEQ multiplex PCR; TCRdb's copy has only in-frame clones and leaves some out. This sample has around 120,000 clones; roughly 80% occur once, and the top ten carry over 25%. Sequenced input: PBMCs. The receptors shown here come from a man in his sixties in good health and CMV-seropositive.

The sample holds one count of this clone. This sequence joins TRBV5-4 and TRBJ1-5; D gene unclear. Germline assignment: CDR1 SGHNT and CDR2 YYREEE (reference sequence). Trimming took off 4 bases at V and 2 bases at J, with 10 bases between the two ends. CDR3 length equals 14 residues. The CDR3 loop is CASSPLVGNQPQHF. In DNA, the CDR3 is TGTGCCAGCAGCCCCCTCGTCGGCAATCAGCCCCAGCATTTT.

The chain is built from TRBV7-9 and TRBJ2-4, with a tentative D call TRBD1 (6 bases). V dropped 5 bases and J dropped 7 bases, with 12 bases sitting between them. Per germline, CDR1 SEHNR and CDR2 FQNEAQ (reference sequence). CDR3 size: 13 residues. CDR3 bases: TGTGCCAGCAGCGACGGGACAATCAACATTCAGTACTTC. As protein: CASSDGTINIQYF.

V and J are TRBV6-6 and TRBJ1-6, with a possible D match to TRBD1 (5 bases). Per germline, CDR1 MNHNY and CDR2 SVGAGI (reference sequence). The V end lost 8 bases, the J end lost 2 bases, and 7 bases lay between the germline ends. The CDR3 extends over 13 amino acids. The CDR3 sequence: CASGHPYNSPLHF. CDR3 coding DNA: TGTGCCAGCGGACACCCCTATAATTCACCCCTCCACTTT.

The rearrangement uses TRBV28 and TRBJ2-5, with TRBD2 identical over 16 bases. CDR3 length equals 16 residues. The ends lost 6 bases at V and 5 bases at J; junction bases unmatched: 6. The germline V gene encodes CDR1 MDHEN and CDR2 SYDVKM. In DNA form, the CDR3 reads TGTGCCAGCAGGGAGGGACTAGCGGGGGGGCAGGAGACCCAGTACTTC. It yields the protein CASREGLAGGQETQYF.

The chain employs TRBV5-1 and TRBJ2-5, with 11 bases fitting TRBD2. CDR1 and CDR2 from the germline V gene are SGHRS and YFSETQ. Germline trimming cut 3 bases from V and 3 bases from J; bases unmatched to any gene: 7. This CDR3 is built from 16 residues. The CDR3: CASSSPELAGEETQYF. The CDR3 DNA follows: TGCGCCAGCAGCTCACCGGAACTAGCGGGAGAAGAGACCCAGTACTTC.

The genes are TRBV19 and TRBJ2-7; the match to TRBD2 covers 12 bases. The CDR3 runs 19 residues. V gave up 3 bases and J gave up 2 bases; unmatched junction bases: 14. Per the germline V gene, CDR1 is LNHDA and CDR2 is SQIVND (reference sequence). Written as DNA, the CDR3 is TGTGCCAGTAGTATGAGGATATCGACTAGCGGGAGTGACCCCTACGAGCAGTACTTC. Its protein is CASSMRISTSGSDPYEQYF.

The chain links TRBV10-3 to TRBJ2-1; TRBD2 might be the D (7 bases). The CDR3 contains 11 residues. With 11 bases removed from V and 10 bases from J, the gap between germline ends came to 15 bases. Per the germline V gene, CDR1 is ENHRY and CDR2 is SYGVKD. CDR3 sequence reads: CASRGEGEQFF. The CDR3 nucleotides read TGTGCCTCGAGGGGGGAGGGGGAGCAGTTCTTC.

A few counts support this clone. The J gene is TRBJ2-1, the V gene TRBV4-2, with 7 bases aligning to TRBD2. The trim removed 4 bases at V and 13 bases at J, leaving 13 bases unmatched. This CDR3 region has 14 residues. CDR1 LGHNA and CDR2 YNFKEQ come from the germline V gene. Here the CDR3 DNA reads TGTGCCAGCAGCCCCTCCCCCATAGCGGGTGTTCAGTTCTTC. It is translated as CASSPSPIAGVQFF.